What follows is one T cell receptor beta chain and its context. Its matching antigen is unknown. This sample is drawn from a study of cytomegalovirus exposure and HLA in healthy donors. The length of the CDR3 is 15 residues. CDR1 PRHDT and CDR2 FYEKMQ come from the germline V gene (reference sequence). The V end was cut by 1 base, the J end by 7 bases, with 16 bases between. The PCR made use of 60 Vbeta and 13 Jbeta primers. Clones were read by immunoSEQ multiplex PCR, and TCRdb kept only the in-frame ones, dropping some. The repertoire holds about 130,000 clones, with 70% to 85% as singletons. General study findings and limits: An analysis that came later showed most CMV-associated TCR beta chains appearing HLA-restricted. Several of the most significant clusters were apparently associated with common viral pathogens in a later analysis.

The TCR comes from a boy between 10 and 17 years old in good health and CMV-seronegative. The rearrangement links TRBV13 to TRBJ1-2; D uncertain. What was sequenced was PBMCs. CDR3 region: CASSLENSYPPGYTF. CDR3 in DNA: TGTGCCAGCAGCTTAGAGAACAGCTACCCCCCTGGCTACACCTTC.